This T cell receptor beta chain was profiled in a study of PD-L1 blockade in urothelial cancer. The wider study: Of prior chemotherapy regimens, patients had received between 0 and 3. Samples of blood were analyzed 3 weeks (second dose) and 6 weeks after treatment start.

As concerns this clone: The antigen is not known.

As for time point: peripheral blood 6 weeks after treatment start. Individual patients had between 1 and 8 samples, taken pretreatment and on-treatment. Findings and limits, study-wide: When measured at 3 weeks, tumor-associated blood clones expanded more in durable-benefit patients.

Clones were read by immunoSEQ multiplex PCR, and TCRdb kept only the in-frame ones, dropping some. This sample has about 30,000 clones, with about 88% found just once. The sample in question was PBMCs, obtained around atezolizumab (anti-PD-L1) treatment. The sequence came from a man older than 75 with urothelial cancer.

This chain's CDR3 is CATSRDRDTQYF. The CDR3 nucleotides are TGTGCCACCAGCAGAGACAGAGATACGCAGTATTTT. The chain carries TRBV15 and TRBJ2-3; no definite D call. Trimming removed 0 bases at V and 5 bases at J, with 3 bases between. The germline gives CDR1 LNHNV, CDR2 YYDKDF (reference sequence). This CDR3 contains 12 residues.